This T cell receptor (beta chain) was sequenced for a study of cytomegalovirus exposure and HLA in healthy donors. Germline CDR1 is MNHEY and CDR2 is SVGAGI. Trimming left V 7 bases short and J 0 bases short, with 16 bases between. This CDR3 is 15 amino acids long. Use of 60 Vbeta and 13 Jbeta primers characterized the PCR. Assay used: immunoSEQ multiplex PCR; TCRdb lists only in-frame clones, some missing. The table includes approximately 130,000 clones, 65% to 85% detected once. This clone occurred once. Sequenced sample: PBMCs. This sequence was found in a man aged 50 to 60 in good health and CMV-seronegative. The chain carries TRBV6-5 and TRBJ2-7, with D perhaps matching TRBD1 (7 bases). CDR3 DNA: TGTGCCAGCACCCAGCCAGGGGGGAGCTCCTACGAGCAGTACTTC. Translated, it gives CASTQPGGSSYEQYF.